This record looks at one TCR beta chain sequence and its context. Using RNA template, CDR3s of TCR alpha and beta were amplified with iRepertoire arm-PCR. Using its own MiXCR run on the multiplex PCR reads, TCRdb lists one record per CDR3 protein. Here the sample spans over 100,000 distinct CDR3 sequences, 20% to 30% being singletons. The source of the sample is a study of glioma-infiltrating T cells. Germline lookup yields CDR1 SGHAT and CDR2 FQNNGV. This CDR3 is built from 18 residues. The V gene end was trimmed by 4 bases and the J gene end by 5 bases; junction bases not matched to a gene: 12. The clonotype was recovered from a human donor with low-grade glioma or glioblastoma, undergoing nonglioma brain surgery, or in good health (not recorded which). The J gene is TRBJ2-7, the V gene TRBV11-2; the match to TRBD2 covers 15 bases. Specimen: glioma tissue, nonneoplastic brain tissue, or PBMCs (not recorded which). CDR3: CASSSIRTSGRANHEQYF. The DNA for the CDR3 is TGTGCCAGCAGCTCGATAAGGACTAGCGGGAGGGCCAATCACGAGCAGTACTTC. The complete variable domain, with remaining parts taken from reference TRBV11-2 and TRBJ2-7, reads EAGVAQSPRYKIIEKRQSVAFWCNPISGHATLYWYQQILGQGPKLLIQFQNNGVVDDSQLPKDRFSAERLKGVDSTLKIQPAKLEDSAVYLCASSSIRTSGRANHEQYFGPGTRLTVT.